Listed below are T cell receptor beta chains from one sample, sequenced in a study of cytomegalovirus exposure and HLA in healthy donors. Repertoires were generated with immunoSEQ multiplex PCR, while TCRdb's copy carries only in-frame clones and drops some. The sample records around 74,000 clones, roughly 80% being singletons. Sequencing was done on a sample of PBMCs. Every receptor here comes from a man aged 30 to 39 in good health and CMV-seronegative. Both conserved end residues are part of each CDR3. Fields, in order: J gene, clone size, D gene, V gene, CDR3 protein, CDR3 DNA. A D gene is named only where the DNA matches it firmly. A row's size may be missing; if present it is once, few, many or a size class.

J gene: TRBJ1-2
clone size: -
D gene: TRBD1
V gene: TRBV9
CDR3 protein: CASSATGSGYTF
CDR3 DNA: TGTGCCAGCAGCGCGACAGGGTCTGGCTACACCTTC

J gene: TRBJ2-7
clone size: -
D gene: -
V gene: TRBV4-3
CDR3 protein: CASSQDSSGGHEQYF
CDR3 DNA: TGCGCCAGCAGCCAAGATAGTTCCGGGGGACACGAGCAGTACTTC

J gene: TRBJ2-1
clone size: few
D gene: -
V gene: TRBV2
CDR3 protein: CARSTGTEQFF
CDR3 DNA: TGTGCCAGGAGTACAGGGACAGAGCAGTTCTTC

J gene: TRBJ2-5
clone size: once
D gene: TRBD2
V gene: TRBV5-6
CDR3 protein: CASSGGAGGLIETQYF
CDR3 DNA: TGTGCCAGCAGCGGAGGAGCGGGAGGGCTAATAGAGACCCAGTACTTC

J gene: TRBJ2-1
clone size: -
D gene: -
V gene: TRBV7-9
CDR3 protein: CASRSGQTNEQFF
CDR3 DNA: TGTGCCAGCAGGAGCGGACAGACCAATGAGCAGTTCTTC

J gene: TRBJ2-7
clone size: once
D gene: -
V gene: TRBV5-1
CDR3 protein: CASSLELAVHEQYF
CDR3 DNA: TGCGCCAGCAGCCTAGAATTGGCCGTTCACGAGCAGTACTTC

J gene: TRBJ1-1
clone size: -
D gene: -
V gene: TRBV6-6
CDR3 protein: CASLATMNTEAFF
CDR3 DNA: TGTGCCAGCTTGGCCACCATGAACACTGAAGCTTTCTTT

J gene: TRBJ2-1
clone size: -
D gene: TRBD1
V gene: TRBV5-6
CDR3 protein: CASSSRDRGPEQFF
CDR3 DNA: TGTGCCAGCAGCAGCAGGGACAGGGGGCCCGAGCAGTTCTTC

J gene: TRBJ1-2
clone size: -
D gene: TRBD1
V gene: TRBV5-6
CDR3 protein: CASSRTGVNYGYTF
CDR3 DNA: TGTGCCAGCAGCAGGACAGGGGTTAACTATGGCTACACCTTC

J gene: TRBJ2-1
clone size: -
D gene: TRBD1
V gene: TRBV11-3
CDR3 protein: CASSLLGGTDEQFF
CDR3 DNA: TGTGCCAGCAGTTTGTTAGGTGGGACAGACGAGCAGTTCTTC

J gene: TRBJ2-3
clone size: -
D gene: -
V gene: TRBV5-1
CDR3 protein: CASSLGGSGYADTQYF
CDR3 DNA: TGCGCCAGCAGCTTGGGTGGGTCAGGATACGCAGATACGCAGTATTTT

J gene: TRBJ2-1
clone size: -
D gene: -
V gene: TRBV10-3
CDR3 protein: CAISESKEPYNEQFF
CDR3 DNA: TGTGCCATCAGTGAGTCTAAGGAGCCCTACAATGAGCAGTTCTTC

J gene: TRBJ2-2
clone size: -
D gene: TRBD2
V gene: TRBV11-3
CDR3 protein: CASSPRGLADNTGELFF
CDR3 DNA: TGTGCCAGCAGCCCCCGGGGACTAGCGGATAACACCGGGGAGCTGTTTTTT

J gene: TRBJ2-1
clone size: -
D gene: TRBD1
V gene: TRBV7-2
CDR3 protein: CASSLRRTGGSYNEQFF
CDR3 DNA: TGTGCCAGCAGCTTACGACGGACAGGGGGATCCTACAATGAGCAGTTCTTC

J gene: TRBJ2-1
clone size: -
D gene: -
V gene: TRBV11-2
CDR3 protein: CASSLAWASGSNEQFF
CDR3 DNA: TGTGCCAGCAGCTTAGCGTGGGCCAGCGGGTCCAATGAGCAGTTCTTC

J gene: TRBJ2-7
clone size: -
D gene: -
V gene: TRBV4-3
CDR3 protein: CASSQDGQSSYEQYF
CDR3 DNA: TGCGCCAGCAGCCAAGATGGGCAGAGCTCCTACGAGCAGTACTTC

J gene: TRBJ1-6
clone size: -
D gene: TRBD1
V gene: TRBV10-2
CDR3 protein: CASSRGPDNSPLHF
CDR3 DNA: TGCGCCAGCAGCAGGGGGCCTGATAATTCACCCCTCCACTTT

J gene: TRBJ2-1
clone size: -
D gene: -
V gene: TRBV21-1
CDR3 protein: CASSKRGGHARDEQFF
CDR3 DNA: TGTGCCAGCAGCAAAAGAGGGGGACATGCGAGGGATGAGCAGTTCTTC

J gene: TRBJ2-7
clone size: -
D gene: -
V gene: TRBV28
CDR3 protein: CASRDLRGEQYF
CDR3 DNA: TGTGCCAGCAGGGACTTGAGGGGGGAGCAGTACTTC

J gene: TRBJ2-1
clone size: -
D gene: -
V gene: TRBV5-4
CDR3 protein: CASSAGQSEQFF
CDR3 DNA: TGTGCCAGCAGCGCGGGACAGAGTGAGCAGTTCTTC